This T cell receptor beta chain was identified during a study of T-cell reconstitution after alpha-beta-depleted transplantation in children. The CDR3 loop spans 16 amino acids. Deletions cut 0 bases from V and 0 bases from J, with 9 bases between. From germline, CDR1 is MNHEY and CDR2 SVGAGI. Unique molecular identifiers were incorporated during preparation of the TCRbeta library. One entry per CDR3 protein, called by TCRdb with MiXCR from the PCR reads. The repertoire holds 300,000 or so distinct CDR3 sequences, with over 20% as singletons. The sample holds a few counts of this clonotype. Its cognate antigen is unknown. The study, taken as a whole, reports: After transplant, at about two months, alpha-beta T cells were reportedly derived from several hundred expanded graft clones.

The sample in question was PBMCs, mostly from graft donor cells, obtained 180 days after TCRalphabeta/CD19-depleted stem cell transplant. The TCR was taken from a male patient younger than 18 who had a stem cell transplant for acute lymphoblastic leukemia, so the T cells may come from the graft donor. V gene TRBV6-5 combines with J gene TRBJ1-5; no clear D gene. The CDR3 region is CASSYSTGYSNQPQHF. Here the CDR3 DNA reads TGTGCCAGCAGTTACTCGACGGGATATAGCAATCAGCCCCAGCATTTT.